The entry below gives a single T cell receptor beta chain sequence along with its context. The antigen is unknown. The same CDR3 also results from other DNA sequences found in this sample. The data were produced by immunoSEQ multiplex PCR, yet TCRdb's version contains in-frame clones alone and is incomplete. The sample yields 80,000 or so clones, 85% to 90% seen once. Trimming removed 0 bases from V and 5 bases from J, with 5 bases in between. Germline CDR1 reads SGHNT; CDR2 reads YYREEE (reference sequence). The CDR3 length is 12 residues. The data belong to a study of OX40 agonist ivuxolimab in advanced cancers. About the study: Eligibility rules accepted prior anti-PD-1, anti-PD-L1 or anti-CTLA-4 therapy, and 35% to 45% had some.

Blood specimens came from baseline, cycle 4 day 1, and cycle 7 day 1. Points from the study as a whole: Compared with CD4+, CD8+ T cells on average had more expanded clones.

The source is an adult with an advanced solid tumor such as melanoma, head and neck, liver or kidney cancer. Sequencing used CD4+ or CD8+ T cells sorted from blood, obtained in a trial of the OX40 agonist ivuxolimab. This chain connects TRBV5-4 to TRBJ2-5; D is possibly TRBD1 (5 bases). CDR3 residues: CASSLEGETQYF. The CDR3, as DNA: TGTGCCAGCAGCTTGGAGGGGGAGACCCAGTACTTC.